Many counts were recorded for the clone carrying this TCR beta chain. What it binds is unknown. These data come from a study of CD8 T cells in ankylosing spondylitis. General observations from the study: Seven to nine highly homologous variants formed a TCR beta motif that appeared characteristic of ankylosing spondylitis blood. A number of the motif variants had already been described in reactive arthritis synovial fluid and blood.

Per the germline V gene, CDR1 is MNHNS and CDR2 is SASEGT. The CDR3 is made up of 14 amino acids. Deletions cut 5 bases from V and 6 bases from J, with 17 bases between. TCRdb redid the calling of the 5' RACE reads with MiXCR, one entry per CDR3 protein. The table includes some 150,000 distinct CDR3 sequences, roughly an eighth detected once. The source material was blood, either unsorted or a sorted T cell fraction (not recorded which). This TCR came from a female donor with ankylosing spondylitis or in good health (not recorded which). The V and J genes are TRBV6-1 and TRBJ2-7; no reliable D call. The CDR3 nucleotides are TGTGCCAGCAGTATTTCCCGGACCGCCCGCGAGCAGTACTTC. Translating gives CASSISRTAREQYF.